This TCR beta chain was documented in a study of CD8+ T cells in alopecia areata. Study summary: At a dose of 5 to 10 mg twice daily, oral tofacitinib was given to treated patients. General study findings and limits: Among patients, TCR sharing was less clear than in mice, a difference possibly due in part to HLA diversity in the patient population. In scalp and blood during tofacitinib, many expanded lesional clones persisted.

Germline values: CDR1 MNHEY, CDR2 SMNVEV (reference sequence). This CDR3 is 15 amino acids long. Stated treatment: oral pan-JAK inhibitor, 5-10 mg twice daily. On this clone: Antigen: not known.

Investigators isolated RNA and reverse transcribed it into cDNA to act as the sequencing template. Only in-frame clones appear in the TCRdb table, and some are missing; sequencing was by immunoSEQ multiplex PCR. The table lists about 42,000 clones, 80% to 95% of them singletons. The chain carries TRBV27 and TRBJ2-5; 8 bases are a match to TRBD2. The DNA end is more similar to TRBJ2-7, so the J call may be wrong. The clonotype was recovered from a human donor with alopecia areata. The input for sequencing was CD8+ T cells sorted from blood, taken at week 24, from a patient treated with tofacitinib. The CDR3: CASSLQAGEAYEQYF. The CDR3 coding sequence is TGTGCCAGCTCCTTGCAAGCGGGGGAGGCCTACGAGCAGTACTTC.